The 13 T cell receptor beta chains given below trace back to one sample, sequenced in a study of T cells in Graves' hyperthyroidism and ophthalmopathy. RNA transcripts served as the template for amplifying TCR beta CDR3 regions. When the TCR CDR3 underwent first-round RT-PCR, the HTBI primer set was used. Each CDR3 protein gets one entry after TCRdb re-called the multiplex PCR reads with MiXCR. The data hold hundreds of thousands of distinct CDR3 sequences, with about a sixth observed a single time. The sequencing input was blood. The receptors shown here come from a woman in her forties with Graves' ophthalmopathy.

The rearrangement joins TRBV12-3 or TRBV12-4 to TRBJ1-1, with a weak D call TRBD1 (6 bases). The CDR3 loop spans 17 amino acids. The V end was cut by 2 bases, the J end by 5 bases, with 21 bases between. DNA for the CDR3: TGTGCCAGCAGTTTATCGGCAGGGGACCTTGAGGGAACTGAAGCTTTCTTT. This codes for CASSLSAGDLEGTEAFF.

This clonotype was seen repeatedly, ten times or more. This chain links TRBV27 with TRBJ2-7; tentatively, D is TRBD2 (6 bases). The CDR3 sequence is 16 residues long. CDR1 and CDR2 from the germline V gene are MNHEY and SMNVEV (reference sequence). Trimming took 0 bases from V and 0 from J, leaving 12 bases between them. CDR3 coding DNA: TGTGCCAGCAGTTTATCCCCTAGCGCTTACTCCTACGAGCAGTACTTC. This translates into CASSLSPSAYSYEQYF.

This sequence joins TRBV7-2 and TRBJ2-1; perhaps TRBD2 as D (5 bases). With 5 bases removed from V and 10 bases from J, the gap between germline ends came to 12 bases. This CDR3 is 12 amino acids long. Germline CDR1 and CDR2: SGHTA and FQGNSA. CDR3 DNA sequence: TGTGCCAGCAGCACTTCGACGGGGGAGCAGTTCTTC. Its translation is CASSTSTGEQFF.

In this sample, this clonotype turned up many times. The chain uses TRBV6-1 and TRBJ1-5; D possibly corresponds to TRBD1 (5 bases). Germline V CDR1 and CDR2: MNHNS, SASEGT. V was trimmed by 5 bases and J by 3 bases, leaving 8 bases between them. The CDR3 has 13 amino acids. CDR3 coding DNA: TGTGCCAGCAGTAGAGGGGACAATCAGCCCCAGCATTTT. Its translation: CASSRGDNQPQHF.

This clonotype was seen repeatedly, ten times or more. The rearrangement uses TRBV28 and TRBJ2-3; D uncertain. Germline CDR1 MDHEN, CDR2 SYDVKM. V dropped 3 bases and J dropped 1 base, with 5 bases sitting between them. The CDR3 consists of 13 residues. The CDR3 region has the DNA TGTGCCAGCAGTTTCAGACGCACAGATACGCAGTATTTT. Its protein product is CASSFRRTDTQYF.

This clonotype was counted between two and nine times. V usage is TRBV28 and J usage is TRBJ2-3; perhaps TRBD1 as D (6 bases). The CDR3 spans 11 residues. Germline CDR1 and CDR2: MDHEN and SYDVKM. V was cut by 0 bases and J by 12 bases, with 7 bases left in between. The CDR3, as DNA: TGTGCCAGCAGTTTATGGGACAGCCAGTATTTT. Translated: CASSLWDSQYF.

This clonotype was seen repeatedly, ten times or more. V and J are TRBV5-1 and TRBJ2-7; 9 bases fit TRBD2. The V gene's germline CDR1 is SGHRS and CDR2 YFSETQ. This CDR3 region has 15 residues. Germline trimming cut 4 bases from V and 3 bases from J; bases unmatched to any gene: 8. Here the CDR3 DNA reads TGCGCCAGCAGCCTAATAGCGGGAGCAAGCTACGAGCAGTACTTC. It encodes CASSLIAGASYEQYF. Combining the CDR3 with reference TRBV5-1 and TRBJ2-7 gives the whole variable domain KAGVTQTPRYLIKTRGQQVTLSCSPISGHRSVSWYQQTPGQGLQFLFEYFSETQRNKGNFPGRFSGRQFSNSRSEMNVSTLELGDSALYLCASSLIAGASYEQYFGPGTRLTVT.

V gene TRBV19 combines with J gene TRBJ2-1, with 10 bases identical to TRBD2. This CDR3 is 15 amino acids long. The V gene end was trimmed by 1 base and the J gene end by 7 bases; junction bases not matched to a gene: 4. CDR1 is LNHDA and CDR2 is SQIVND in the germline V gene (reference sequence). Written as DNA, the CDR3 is TGTGCCAGTAGTATAGCTAGCGGGAGTCCTAATGAGCAGTTCTTC. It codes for CASSIASGSPNEQFF.

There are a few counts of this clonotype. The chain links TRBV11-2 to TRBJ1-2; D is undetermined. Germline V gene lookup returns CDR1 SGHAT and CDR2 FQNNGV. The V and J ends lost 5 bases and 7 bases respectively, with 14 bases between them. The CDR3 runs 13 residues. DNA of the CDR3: TGTGCCAGCAGCCCGGACCGGTCGCGTGGCTACACCTTC. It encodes CASSPDRSRGYTF.

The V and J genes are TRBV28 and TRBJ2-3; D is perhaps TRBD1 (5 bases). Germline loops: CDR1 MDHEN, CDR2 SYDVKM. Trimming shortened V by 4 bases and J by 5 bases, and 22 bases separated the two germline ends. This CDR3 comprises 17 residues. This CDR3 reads CASSSQARPKRLDTQYF. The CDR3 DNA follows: TGTGCCAGCAGTTCACAGGCGCGACCAAAAAGGCTAGATACGCAGTATTTT.

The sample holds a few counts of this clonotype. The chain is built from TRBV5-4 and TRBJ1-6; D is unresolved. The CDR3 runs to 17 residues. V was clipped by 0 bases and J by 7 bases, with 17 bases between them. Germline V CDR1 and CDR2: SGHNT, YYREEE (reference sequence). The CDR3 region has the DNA TGTGCCAGCAGCTTGGCCCTTCATACCGACTCCAATTCACCCCTCCACTTT. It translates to CASSLALHTDSNSPLHF.

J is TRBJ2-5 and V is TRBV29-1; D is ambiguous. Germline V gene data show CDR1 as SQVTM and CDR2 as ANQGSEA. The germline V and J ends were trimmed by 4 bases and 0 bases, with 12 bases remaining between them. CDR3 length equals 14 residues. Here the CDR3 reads CSVAKDGYQETQYF. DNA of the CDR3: TGCAGCGTTGCAAAGGACGGTTACCAAGAGACCCAGTACTTC.

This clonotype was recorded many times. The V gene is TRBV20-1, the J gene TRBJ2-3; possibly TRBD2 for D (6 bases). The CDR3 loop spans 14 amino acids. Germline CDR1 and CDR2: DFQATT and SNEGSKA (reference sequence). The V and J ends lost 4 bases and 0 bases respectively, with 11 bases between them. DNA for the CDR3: TGCAGTGCTATCCCAGGGACTAGCACAGATACGCAGTATTTT. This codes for CSAIPGTSTDTQYF.